Listed below are T cell receptor beta chains from one sample, sequenced in a study of read filtering for tumor transcriptome and immune sequencing. TCRdb re-called the reads through MiXCR, storing one row per CDR3 protein. The sample lists some 130,000 distinct CDR3 sequences; over 10% were seen once. Sequenced sample: a population of CD138-negative cells sorted from bone marrow. The receptors stem from a donor over 35 with multiple myeloma. The CDR3 runs from the conserved cysteine through the conserved F or W. The D gene is left open where the match is weak. Clone size is given for some rows only: seen once, a few or many times, or a class if the clone is expanded.

size | D | J | V | length | DNA | CDR3
NA | TRBD2 | TRBJ2-2 | TRBV12-3/TRBV12-4 | 18 | TGTGCCAGCAGTCCGGGACTAGCGGGAGGGCGGGTCACCGGGGAGCTGTTTTTT | CASSPGLAGGRVTGELFF
NA | NA | TRBJ2-1 | TRBV19 | 15 | TGTGCCAGTAGTCGGTCTAGCGCCAACTACAATGAGCAGTTCTTC | CASSRSSANYNEQFF
many | TRBD2 | TRBJ2-7 | TRBV7-9 | 14 | TGTGCCAGCAGTTCGGGACTAGCGGACTACGAGCAGTACTTC | CASSSGLADYEQYF
many | NA | TRBJ2-1 | TRBV15 | 14 | TGTGCCACCAGCAGAGATTTGGGAAACAATGAGCAGTTCTTC | CATSRDLGNNEQFF
many | NA | TRBJ2-7 | TRBV12-3/TRBV12-4 | 12 | TGTGCCAGCAGTTCGACAGCTATGGCCCTCCACTTC | CASSSTAMALHF
few | NA | TRBJ1-5 | TRBV15 | 12 | TGTGCCACCAGCAGAGATGCTCAGCCCCAGCATTTT | CATSRDAQPQHF
many | TRBD2 | TRBJ2-1 | TRBV6-2/TRBV6-3 | 15 | TGTGCCAGCAGTCCTCTGGGAGGGTCTTACAATGAGCAGTTCTTC | CASSPLGGSYNEQFF
few | NA | TRBJ2-1 | TRBV2 | 15 | TGTGCCAGCAGTGTCCGTCGAGGCTCCTACAATGAGCAGTTCTTC | CASSVRRGSYNEQFF
many | TRBD2 | TRBJ2-1 | TRBV24-1 | 15 | TGTGCCACCAGTGATACGGGACTAGCGGGAGCTGAGCAGTTCTTC | CATSDTGLAGAEQFF
many | NA | TRBJ2-1 | TRBV4-1 | 13 | TGCGCCAGCAGCCAAGGGGGAGGTGTCGGGCAGTTCTTC | CASSQGGGVGQFF
many | TRBD1 | TRBJ2-6 | TRBV4-3 | 19 | TGCGCCAGCAGCCATTCCTACAGGGGGCTAGGTGCTGGGGCCAACGTCCTGACTTTC | CASSHSYRGLGAGANVLTF
many | NA | TRBJ2-2 | TRBV19 | 13 | TGTGCCAGTAGTATGCAGGGCACCGGGGAGCTGTTTTTT | CASSMQGTGELFF
many | NA | TRBJ2-2 | TRBV7-3 | 13 | TGTGCCAGCAGCCCTTCGGTCACCGGGGAGCTGTTTTTT | CASSPSVTGELFF
many | NA | TRBJ2-7 | TRBV12-3/TRBV12-4 | 14 | TGTGCCAGCAGTTCGGGACTCCCCCGGTACGAGCAGTACTTC | CASSSGLPRYEQYF
many | TRBD2 | TRBJ2-2 | TRBV5-1 | 18 | TGCGCCAGCAGCCCCGCCGGGACTAGCAGTCCGTTTGCCGGGGAGCTGTTTTTT | CASSPAGTSSPFAGELFF
few | NA | TRBJ2-3 | TRBV4-3 | 23 | TGCGCCAGCAGCCAAGATAAGGAGCGAGGCAGCGGAGAAATTGTGTATAGCACAGATACGCAGTATTTT | CASSQDKERGSGEIVYSTDTQYF
many | TRBD2 | TRBJ2-3 | TRBV2 | 15 | TGTGCCAGCAGTATAAGCGGGAGGGCCGGAGATACGCAGTATTTT | CASSISGRAGDTQYF
many | TRBD2 | TRBJ2-3 | TRBV20-1 | 14 | TGCAGTGCTAGAGCAGGACTAGCGAAAGATACGCAGTATTTT | CSARAGLAKDTQYF
many | TRBD2 | TRBJ2-1 | TRBV5-6 | 17 | TGTGCCAGCAGCTTGTTTAGCGGACTAGCGTTACGGGATGAGCAGTTCTTC | CASSLFSGLALRDEQFF
many | TRBD1 | TRBJ1-1 | TRBV4-1 | 13 | TGCGCCAGCAGCCAGACAGGGGTTTCTGAAGCTTTCTTT | CASSQTGVSEAFF
many | TRBD1 | TRBJ2-1 | TRBV5-5 | 16 | TGTGCCAGCAGCGGAACCGGGACAGGGAGGTACAATGAGCAGTTCTTC | CASSGTGTGRYNEQFF
few | TRBD2 | TRBJ2-2 | TRBV19 | 18 | TGTGCCAGTAGTATTAGCCTAGCGGGAGGCCGGAACACCGGGGAGCTGTTTTTT | CASSISLAGGRNTGELFF
many | NA | TRBJ1-5 | TRBV7-6 | 14 | TGTGCCAGCAGCGTCGGGACATCTCATCAGCCCCAGCATTTT | CASSVGTSHQPQHF
many | NA | TRBJ1-1 | TRBV4-1 | 14 | TGCGCCAGCAGCAGGGTTGAGGGCGGCACTGAAGCTTTCTTT | CASSRVEGGTEAFF
many | TRBD1 | TRBJ2-7 | TRBV12-3/TRBV12-4 | 14 | TGTGCCAGCAGACAAGACAGGGACTCCTACGAGCAGTACTTC | CASRQDRDSYEQYF
few | NA | TRBJ2-1 | TRBV5-1 | 17 | TGCGCCAGCAGCTTGGTGGTTTACAGGGACCCTACAATGAGCCCGTTCTTC | CASSLVVYRDPTMSPFF
many | NA | TRBJ1-1 | TRBV7-2 | 15 | TGTGCCAGCAGCTCCACCCCGAATGCGGACACTGAAGCTTTCTTT | CASSSTPNADTEAFF
many | TRBD2 | TRBJ2-1 | TRBV29-1 | 17 | TGCAGCGCGGTGCGTCTAGCGGGAGGAAAGGGGAACAATGAGCAGTTCTTC | CSAVRLAGGKGNNEQFF
NA | NA | TRBJ2-7 | TRBV11-2 | 15 | TGTGCCAGCAGCTTAGATTTTGGGGGGTACTACGAGCAGTACTTC | CASSLDFGGYYEQYF